This T cell receptor (beta chain) was obtained from a study of metastatic and nonmetastatic thyroid tumors. Study information: The authors compared repertoires across blood and tumor or nodule tissue from malignant and benign thyroid patients. Study-wide results and caveats: For both blood and tumor, malignant thyroid tumors reportedly showed significantly higher TCR beta diversity than benign nodules did.

This clone was seen many times. Antigen specificity is unknown. Patients underwent thyroid surgery, and none had received any treatment before it. Source study methods: Clinicopathological groups differed in CDR3, with these differences serving to build a distant-metastasis classifier for papillary thyroid cancer. TCRdb redid the clone calls on the PCR reads using MiXCR. These V and J calls originate from TCRdb's pipeline instead of the authors' own analysis. The sample shows around 34,000 clones, roughly 15% of them seen only once. The clonotype originates from a female donor with papillary thyroid cancer or a benign thyroid nodule (not recorded which). Some clones in this sample may be carry-over from other donors' samples. Sequences were obtained from blood.

The CDR3 reads CASSEGGLAKETQYF. The CDR3 DNA reads TGTGCCAGCAGTGAAGGGGGACTAGCGAAGGAGACCCAGTACTTC. J is TRBJ2-5 and V is TRBV6-1, with 10 bases lining up with TRBD2. This CDR3 is 15 amino acids long. Germline CDR1 reads MNHNS; CDR2 reads SASEGT. Germline trimming cut 1 base from V and 5 bases from J; bases unmatched to any gene: 4.